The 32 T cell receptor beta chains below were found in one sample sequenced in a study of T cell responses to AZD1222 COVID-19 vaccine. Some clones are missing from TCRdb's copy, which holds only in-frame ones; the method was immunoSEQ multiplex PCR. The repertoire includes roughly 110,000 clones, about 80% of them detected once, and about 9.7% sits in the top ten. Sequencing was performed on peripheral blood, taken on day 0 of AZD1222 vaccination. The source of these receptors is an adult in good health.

The chain's CDR3 is CASSWDRSSYEQYF. The CDR3 coding sequence is TGCGCCAGCAGCTGGGACAGATCCTCCTACGAGCAGTACTTC. V is TRBV5-1 and J is TRBJ2-7, with TRBD1 matching 7 bases. The CDR3 loop spans 14 amino acids. The germline gives CDR1 SGHRS, CDR2 YFSETQ. V dropped 3 bases and J dropped 0; count of bases not matched to a gene: 3.

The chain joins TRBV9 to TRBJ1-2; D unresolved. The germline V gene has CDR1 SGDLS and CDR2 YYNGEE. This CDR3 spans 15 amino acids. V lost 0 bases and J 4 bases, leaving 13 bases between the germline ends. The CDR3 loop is CASSVASGAVYGYTF. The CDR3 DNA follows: TGTGCCAGCAGCGTAGCTTCAGGCGCCGTCTATGGCTACACCTTC.

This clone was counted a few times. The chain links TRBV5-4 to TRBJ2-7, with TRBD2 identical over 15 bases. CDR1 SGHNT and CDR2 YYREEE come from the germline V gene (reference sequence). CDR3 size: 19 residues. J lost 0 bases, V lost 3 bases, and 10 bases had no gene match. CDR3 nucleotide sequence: TGTGCCAGCAGCTCGTTGGGACTAGCGGGGGGACCACCCTCCTACGAGCAGTACTTC. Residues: CASSSLGLAGGPPSYEQYF. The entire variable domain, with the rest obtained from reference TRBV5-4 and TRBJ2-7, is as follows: ETGVTQSPTHLIKTRGQQVTLRCSSQSGHNTVSWYQQALGQGPQFIFQYYREEENGRGNFPPRFSGLQFPNYSSELNVNALELDDSALYLCASSSLGLAGGPPSYEQYFGPGTRLTVT.

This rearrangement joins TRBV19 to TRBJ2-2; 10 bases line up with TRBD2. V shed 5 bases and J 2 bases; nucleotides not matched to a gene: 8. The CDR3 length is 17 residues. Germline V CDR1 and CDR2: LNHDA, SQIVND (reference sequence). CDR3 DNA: TGTGCCAGTAGTCCTGGACTAGCGGATTATAACACCGGGGAGCTGTTTTTT. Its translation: CASSPGLADYNTGELFF. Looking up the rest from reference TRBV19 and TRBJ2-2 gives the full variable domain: DGGITQSPKYLFRKEGQNVTLSCEQNLNHDAMYWYRQDPGQGLRLIYYSQIVNDFQKGDIAEGYSVSREKKESFPLTVTSAQKNPTAFYLCASSPGLADYNTGELFFGEGSRLTVL.

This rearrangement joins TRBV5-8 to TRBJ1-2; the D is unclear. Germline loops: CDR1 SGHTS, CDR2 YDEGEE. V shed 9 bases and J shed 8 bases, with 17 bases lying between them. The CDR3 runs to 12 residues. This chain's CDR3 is CATTTGRAGYTF. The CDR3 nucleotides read TGTGCCACCACTACTGGACGGGCGGGCTACACCTTC.

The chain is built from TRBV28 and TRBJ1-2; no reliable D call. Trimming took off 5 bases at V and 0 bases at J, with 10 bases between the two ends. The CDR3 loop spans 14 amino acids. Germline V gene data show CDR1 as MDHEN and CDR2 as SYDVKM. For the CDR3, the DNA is TGTGCCAGCAGTCCCCCCTCAGCTAACTATGGCTACACCTTC. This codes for CASSPPSANYGYTF.

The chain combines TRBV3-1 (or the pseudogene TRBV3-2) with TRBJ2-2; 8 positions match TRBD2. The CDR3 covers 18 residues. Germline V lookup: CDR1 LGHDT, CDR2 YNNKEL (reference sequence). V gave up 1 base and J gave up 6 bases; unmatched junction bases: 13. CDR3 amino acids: CASSQVRPGGASAGELFF. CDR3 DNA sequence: TGTGCCAGCAGCCAAGTCCGCCCCGGGGGGGCCTCGGCCGGGGAGCTGTTTTTT.

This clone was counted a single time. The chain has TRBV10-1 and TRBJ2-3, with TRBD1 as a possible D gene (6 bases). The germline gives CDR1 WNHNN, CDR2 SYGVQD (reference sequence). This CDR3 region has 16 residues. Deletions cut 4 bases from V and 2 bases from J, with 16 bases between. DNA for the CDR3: TGCGCCAGCAGTGGTCCTATGGGACACCTCACAGATACGCAGTATTTT. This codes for CASSGPMGHLTDTQYF.

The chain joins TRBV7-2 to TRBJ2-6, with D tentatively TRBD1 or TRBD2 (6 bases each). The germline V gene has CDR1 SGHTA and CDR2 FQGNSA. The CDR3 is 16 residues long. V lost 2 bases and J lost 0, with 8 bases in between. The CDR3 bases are TGTGCCAGCAGCTTAAGGGGGGTCTCTGGGGCCAACGTCCTGACTTTC. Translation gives CASSLRGVSGANVLTF.

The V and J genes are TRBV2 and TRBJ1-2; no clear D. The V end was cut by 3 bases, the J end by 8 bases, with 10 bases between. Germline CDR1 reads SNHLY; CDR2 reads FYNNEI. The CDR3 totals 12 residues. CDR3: CASSERRYGYTF. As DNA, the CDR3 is TGTGCCAGCAGTGAGCGGAGATACGGCTACACCTTC.

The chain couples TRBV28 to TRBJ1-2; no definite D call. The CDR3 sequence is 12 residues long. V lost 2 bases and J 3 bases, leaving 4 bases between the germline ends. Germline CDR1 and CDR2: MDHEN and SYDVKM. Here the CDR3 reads CASSLQYYGYTF. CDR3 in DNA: TGTGCCAGCAGTTTACAGTACTATGGCTACACCTTC.

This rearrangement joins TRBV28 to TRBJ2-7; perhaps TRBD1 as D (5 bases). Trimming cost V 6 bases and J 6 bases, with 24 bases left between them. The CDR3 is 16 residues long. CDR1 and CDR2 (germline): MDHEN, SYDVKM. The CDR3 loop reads CASRVGASFHPGEQYF. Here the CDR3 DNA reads TGTGCCAGCAGAGTAGGGGCGTCTTTTCATCCCGGCGAGCAGTACTTC.

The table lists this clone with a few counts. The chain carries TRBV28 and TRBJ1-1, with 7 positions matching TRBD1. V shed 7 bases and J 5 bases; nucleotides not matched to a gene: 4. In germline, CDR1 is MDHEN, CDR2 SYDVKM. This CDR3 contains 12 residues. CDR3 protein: CASNKQGTEAFF. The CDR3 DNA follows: TGTGCCAGCAATAAACAGGGGACTGAAGCTTTCTTT.

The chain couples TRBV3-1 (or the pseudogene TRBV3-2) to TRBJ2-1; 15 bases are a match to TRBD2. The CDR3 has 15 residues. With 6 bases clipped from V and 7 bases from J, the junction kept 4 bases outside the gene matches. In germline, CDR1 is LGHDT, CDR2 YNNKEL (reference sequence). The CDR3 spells CASSWGLAGGNEQFF. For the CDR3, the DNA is TGTGCCAGCAGTTGGGGACTAGCGGGGGGTAATGAGCAGTTCTTC.

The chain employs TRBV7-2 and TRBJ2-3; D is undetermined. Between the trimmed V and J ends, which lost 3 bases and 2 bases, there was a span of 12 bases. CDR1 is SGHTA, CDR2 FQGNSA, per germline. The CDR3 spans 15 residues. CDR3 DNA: TGTGCCAGCAGCTTTAGACGGTTGAACACAGATACGCAGTATTTT. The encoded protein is CASSFRRLNTDTQYF.

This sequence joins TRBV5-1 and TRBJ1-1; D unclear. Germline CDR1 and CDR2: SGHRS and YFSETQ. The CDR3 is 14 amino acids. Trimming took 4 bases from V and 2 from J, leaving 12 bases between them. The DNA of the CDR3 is TGCGCCAGCAGCCCATGGGAGGCAAACACTGAAGCTTTCTTT. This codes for CASSPWEANTEAFF.

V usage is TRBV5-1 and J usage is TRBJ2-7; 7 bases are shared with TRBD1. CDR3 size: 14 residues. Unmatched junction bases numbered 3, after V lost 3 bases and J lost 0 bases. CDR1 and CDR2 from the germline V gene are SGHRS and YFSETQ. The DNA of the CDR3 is TGCGCCAGCAGCTATTGGGACAGCTCCTACGAGCAGTACTTC. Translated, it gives CASSYWDSSYEQYF. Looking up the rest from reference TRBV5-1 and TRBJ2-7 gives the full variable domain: KAGVTQTPRYLIKTRGQQVTLSCSPISGHRSVSWYQQTPGQGLQFLFEYFSETQRNKGNFPGRFSGRQFSNSRSEMNVSTLELGDSALYLCASSYWDSSYEQYFGPGTRLTVT.

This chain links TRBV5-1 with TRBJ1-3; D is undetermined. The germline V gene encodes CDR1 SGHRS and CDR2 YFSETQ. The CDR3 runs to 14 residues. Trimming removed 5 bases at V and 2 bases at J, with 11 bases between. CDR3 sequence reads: CASSGGSPGNTIYF. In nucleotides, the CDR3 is TGCGCCAGCAGTGGAGGCAGTCCTGGAAACACCATATATTTT.

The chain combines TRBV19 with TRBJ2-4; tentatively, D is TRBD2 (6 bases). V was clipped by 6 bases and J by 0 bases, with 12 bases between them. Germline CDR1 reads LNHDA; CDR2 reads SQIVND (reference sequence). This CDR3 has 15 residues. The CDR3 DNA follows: TGTGCCAGTAGCATTAGCGGCCGAGCCAAAAACATTCAGTACTTC. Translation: CASSISGRAKNIQYF.

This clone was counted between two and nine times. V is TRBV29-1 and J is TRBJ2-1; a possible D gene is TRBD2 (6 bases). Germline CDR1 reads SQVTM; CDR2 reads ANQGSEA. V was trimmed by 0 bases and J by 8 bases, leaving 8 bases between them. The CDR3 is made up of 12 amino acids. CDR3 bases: TGCAGCGTTGAAGAAGGAGGGGATGAGCAGTTCTTC. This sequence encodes CSVEEGGDEQFF.

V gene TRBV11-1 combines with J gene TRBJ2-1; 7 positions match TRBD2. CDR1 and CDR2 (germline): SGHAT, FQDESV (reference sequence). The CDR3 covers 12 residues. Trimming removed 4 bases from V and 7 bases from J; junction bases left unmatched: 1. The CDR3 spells CASSWGGNEQFF. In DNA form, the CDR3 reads TGTGCCAGCAGCTGGGGGGGAAATGAGCAGTTCTTC. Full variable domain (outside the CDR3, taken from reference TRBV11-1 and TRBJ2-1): EAEVAQSPRYKITEKSQAVAFWCDPISGHATLYWYRQILGQGPELLVQFQDESVVDDSQLPKDRFSAERLKGVDSTLKIQPAELGDSAMYLCASSWGGNEQFFGPGTRLTVL.

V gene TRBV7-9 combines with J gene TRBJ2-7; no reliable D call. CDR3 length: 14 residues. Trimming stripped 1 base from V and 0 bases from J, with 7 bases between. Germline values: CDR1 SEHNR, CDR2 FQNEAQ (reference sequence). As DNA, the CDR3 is TGTGCCAGCAGCTTAGGCGCTCACTCCTACGAGCAGTACTTC. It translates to CASSLGAHSYEQYF.

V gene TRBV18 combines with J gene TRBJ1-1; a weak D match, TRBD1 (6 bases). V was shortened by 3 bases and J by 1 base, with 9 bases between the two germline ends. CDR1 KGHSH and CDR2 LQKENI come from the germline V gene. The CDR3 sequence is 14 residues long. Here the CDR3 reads CASSPTGGNTEAFF. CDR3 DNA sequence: TGTGCCAGCTCACCGACAGGCGGGAACACTGAAGCTTTCTTT.

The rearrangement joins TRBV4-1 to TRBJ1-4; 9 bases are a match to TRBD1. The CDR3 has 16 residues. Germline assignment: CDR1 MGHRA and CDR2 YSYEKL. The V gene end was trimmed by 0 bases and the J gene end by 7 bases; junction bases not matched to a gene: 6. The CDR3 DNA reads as TGCGCCAGCAGCCAAGAAGGGGGACAGGGCCGTGAAAAACTGTTTTTT. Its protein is CASSQEGGQGREKLFF.

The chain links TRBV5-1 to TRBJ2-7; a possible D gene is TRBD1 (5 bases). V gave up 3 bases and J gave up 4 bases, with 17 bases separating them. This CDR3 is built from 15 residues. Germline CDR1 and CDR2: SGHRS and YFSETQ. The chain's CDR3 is CASSSLRGASYEQYF. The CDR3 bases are TGCGCCAGCAGCTCCCTTAGGGGCGCTTCTTACGAGCAGTACTTC.

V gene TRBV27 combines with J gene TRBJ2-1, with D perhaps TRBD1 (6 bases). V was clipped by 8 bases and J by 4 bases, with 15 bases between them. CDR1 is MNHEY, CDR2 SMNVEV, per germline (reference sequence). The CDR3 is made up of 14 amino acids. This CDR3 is CASGGGGHYNEQFF. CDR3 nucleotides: TGTGCCAGCGGTGGTGGGGGCCATTACAATGAGCAGTTCTTC.

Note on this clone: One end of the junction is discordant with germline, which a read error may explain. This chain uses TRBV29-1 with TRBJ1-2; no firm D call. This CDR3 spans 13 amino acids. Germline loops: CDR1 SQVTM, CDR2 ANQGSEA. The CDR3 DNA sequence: TGCAGCGTTGACAGCCTTCTTAACTACGGCTACACCTTC. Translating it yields CSVDSLLNYGYTF. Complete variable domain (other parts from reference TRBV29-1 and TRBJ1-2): SAVISQKPSRDICQRGTSLTIQCQVDSQVTMMFWYRQQPGQSLTLIATANQGSEATYESGFVIDKFPISRPNLTFSTLTVSNMSPEDSSIYLCSVDSLLNYGYTFGSGTRLTVV.

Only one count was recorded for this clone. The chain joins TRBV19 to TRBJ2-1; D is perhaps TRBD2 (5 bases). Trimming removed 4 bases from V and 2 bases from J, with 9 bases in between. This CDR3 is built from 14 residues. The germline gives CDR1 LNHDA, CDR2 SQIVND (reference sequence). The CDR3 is CASSRTGTYNEQFF. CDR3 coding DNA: TGTGCCAGTAGTAGGACCGGGACCTACAATGAGCAGTTCTTC.

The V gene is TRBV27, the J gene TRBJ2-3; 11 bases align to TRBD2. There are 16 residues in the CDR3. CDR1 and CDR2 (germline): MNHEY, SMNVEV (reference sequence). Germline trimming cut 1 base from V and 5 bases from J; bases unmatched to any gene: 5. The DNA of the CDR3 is TGTGCCAGCAGTTTATTAGCGGGGGGGCTTAGAGATACGCAGTATTTT. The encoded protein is CASSLLAGGLRDTQYF.

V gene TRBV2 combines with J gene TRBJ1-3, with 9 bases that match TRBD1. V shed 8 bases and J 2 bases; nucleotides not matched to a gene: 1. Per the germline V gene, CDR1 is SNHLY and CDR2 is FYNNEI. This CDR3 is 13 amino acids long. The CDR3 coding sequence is TGTGCCAGCCGGACAGGGGCTGGAAACACCATATATTTT. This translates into CASRTGAGNTIYF.

Written as DNA, the CDR3 is TGTGCCAGCAGCTCATCAGGGGTCTATGGCTACACCTTC. Its protein is CASSSSGVYGYTF. The chain has TRBV11-2 and TRBJ1-2, with D possibly being TRBD1 (6 bases). In germline, CDR1 is SGHAT, CDR2 FQNNGV. The germline V and J ends were trimmed by 4 bases and 4 bases, with 10 bases remaining between them. The CDR3 covers 13 residues.

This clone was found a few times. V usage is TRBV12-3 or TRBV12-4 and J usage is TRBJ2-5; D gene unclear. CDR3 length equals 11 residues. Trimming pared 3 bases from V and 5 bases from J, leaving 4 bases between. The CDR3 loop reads CASSFAETQYF. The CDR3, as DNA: TGTGCCAGCAGTTTCGCTGAGACCCAGTACTTC.